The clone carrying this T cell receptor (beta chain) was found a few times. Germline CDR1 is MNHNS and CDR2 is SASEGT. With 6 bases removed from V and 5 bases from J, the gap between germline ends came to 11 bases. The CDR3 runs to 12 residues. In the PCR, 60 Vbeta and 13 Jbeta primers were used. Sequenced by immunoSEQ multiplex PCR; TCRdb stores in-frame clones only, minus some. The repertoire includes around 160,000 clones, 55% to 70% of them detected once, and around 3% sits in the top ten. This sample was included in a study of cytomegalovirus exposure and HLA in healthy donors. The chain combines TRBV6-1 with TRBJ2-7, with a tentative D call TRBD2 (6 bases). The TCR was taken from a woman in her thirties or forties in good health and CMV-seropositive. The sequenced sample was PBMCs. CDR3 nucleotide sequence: TGTGCCAGCAGGGGGACTTTCCACGAGCAGTACTTC. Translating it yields CASRGTFHEQYF.